This T cell receptor (beta chain) emerged from a study of T cells after yellow fever vaccination. Across the study: Fractions low in cell number were prepared with SMART-Seq v4 Ultra Low Input. Findings of the study overall: Weaker, the secondary response peaked sooner, at day 5 versus 15.

The CDR3 covers 16 residues. Trimming at V came to 0 bases and at J to 2 bases, leaving 4 bases not matched to a gene. CDR1 is MNHEY and CDR2 is SVGEGT in the germline V gene. A single record per CDR3 protein comes from TCRdb applying MiXCR to the 5' RACE reads. Of some 120,000 distinct CDR3 sequences listed, around 8% were seen once; the top ten hold around 25%. This clonotype was counted at least ten times. Its antigen remains unidentified. This TCR came from a man between 25 and 39 years old who received the YFV17D yellow fever vaccine. This specimen consisted of CD8+ T cells sorted from PBMCs, obtained 45 days after the yellow fever booster vaccination. V gene TRBV6-2 or TRBV6-3 combines with J gene TRBJ2-1, with 7 bases matching TRBD2. Written as DNA, the CDR3 is TGTGCCAGCAGTTACTCTATCGGGAGGACCTACAATGAGCAGTTCTTC. Translation gives CASSYSIGRTYNEQFF.